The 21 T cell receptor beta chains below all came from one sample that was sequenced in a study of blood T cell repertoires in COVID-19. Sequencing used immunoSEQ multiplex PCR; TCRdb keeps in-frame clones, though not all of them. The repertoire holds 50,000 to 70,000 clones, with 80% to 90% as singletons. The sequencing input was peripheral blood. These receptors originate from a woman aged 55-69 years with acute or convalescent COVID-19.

Here the CDR3 reads CASSSIYEQYF. In nucleotides, the CDR3 is TGTGCCAGCAGTTCTATCTACGAGCAGTACTTC. This chain uses TRBV12-3 or TRBV12-4 with TRBJ2-7, with D unresolved. Trimming left V 4 bases short and J 3 bases short, with 4 bases between. The CDR3 length is 11 residues.

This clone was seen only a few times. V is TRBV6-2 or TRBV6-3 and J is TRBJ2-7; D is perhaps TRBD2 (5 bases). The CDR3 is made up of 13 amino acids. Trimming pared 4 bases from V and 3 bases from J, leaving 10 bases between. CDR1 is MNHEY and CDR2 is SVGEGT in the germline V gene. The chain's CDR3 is CASSFSGGYEQYF. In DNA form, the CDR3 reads TGTGCCAGCAGTTTCAGCGGTGGCTACGAGCAGTACTTC.

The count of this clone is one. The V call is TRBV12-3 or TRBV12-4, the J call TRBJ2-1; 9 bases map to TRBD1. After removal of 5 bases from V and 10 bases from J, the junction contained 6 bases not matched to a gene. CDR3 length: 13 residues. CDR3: CASSERTGVEQFF. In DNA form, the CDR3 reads TGTGCCAGCAGTGAACGGACAGGGGTCGAGCAGTTCTTC.

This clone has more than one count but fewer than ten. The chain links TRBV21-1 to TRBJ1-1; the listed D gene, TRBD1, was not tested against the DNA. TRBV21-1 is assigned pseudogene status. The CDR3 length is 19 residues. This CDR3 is CASSKGLRTGREWDTEAFF. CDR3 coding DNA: TGTGCCAGCAGCAAAGGCCTTAGGACAGGGCGTGAGTGGGACACTGAAGCTTTCTTT.

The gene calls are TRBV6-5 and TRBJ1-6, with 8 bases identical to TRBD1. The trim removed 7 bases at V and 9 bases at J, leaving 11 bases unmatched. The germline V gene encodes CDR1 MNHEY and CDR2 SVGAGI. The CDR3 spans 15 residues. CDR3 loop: CASTSEDRESSPLHF. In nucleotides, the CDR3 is TGTGCCAGCACCTCCGAGGACAGGGAGAGTTCACCCCTCCACTTT.

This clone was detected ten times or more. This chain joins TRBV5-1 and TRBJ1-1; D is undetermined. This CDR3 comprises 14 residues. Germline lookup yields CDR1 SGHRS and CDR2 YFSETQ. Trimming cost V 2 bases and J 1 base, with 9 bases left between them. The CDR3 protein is CASSFEFGNTEAFF. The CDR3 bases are TGCGCCAGCAGCTTTGAATTCGGGAACACTGAAGCTTTCTTT.

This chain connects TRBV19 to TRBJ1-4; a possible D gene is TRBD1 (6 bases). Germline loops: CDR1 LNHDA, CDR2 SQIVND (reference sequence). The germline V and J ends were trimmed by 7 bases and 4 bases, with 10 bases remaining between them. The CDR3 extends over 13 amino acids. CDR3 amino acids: CASNARGNEKLFF. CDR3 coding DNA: TGTGCCAGTAACGCCAGGGGTAATGAAAAACTGTTTTTT. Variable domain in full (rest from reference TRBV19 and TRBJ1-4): DGGITQSPKYLFRKEGQNVTLSCEQNLNHDAMYWYRQDPGQGLRLIYYSQIVNDFQKGDIAEGYSVSREKKESFPLTVTSAQKNPTAFYLCASNARGNEKLFFGSGTQLSVL.

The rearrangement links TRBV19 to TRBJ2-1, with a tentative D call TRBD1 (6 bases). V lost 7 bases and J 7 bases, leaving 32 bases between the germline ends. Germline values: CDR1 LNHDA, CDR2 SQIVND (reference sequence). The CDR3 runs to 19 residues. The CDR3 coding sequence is TGTGCCAGTACCGACAAGGGACCAGGGGCAATTGGGGTACGGAATGAGCAGTTCTTC. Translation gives CASTDKGPGAIGVRNEQFF. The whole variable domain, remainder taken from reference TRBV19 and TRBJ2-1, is DGGITQSPKYLFRKEGQNVTLSCEQNLNHDAMYWYRQDPGQGLRLIYYSQIVNDFQKGDIAEGYSVSREKKESFPLTVTSAQKNPTAFYLCASTDKGPGAIGVRNEQFFGPGTRLTVL.

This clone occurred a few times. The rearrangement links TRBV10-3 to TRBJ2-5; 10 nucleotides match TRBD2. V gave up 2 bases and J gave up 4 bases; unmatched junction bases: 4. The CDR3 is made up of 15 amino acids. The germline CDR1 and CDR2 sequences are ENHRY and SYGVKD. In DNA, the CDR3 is TGTGCCATCAGTGAGAAGCGGGGGGGCGGAGAGACCCAGTACTTC. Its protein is CAISEKRGGGETQYF.

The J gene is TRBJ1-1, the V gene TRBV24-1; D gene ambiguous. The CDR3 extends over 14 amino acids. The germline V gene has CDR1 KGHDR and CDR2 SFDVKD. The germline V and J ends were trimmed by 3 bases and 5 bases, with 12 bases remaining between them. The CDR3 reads CATSDGPRGTEAFF. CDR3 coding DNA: TGTGCCACCAGTGATGGTCCAAGAGGGACTGAAGCTTTCTTT.

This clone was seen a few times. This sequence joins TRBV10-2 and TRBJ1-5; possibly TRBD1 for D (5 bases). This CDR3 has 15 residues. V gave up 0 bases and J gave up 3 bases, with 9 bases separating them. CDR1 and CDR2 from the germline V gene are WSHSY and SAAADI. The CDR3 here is CASSESGLDNQPQHF. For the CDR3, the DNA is TGCGCCAGCAGTGAGTCGGGACTTGACAATCAGCCCCAGCATTTT.

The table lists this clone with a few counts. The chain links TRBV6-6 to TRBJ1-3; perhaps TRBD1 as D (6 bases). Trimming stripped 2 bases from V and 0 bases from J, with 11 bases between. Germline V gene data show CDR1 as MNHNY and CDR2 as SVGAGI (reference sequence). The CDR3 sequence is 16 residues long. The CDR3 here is CASSYGFRGSGNTIYF. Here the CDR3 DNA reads TGTGCCAGCAGTTACGGTTTCAGGGGCTCTGGAAACACCATATATTTT.

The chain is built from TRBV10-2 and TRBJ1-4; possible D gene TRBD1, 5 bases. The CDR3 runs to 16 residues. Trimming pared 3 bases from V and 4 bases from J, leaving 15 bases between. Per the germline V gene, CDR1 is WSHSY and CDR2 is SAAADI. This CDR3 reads CASSDYRFALNEKLFF. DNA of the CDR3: TGCGCCAGCAGTGACTACAGGTTTGCACTTAATGAAAAACTGTTTTTT.

The CDR3 region is CASSRSRSAGGEAFF. Written as DNA, the CDR3 is TGTGCCAGTAGTAGATCACGGAGTGCCGGTGGGGAAGCTTTCTTT. The V call is TRBV19, the J call TRBJ1-1, with no clear D. The V and J ends lost 4 bases and 8 bases respectively, with 20 bases between them. The germline V gene has CDR1 LNHDA and CDR2 SQIVND (reference sequence). CDR3 length equals 15 residues.

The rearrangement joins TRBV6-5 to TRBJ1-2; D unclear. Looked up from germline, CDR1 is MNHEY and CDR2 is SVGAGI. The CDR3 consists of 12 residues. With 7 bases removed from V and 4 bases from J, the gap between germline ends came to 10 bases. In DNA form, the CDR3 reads TGTGCCAGCATGGGCAGCACCTATGGCTACACCTTC. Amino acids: CASMGSTYGYTF.

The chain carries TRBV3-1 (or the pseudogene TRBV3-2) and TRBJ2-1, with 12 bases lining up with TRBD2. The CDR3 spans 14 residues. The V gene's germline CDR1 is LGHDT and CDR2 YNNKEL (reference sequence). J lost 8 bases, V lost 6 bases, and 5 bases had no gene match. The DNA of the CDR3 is TGTGCCAGCAGACTAGCGGGGGGCCAGGATGAGCAGTTCTTC. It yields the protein CASRLAGGQDEQFF.

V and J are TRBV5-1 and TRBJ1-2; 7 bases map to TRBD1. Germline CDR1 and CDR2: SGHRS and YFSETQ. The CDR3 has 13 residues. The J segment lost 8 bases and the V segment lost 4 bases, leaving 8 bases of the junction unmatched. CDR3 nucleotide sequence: TGCGCCAGCAGCCTAGAACAGGGGAGCGGCTACACCTTC. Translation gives CASSLEQGSGYTF.

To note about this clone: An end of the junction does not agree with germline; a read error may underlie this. The CDR3: CASRGGAASHYQQYF. As DNA, the CDR3 is TGTGCCAGCAGGGGCGGGGCCGCCTCCCACTACCAGCAGTACTTC. The chain couples TRBV6-5 to TRBJ2-7, with D possibly TRBD2 on 6 matching bases. CDR1 MNHEY and CDR2 SVGAGI come from the germline V gene. The CDR3 is 15 residues long.

The CDR3 loop reads CASSSRPNTEAFF. CDR3 nucleotide sequence: TGTGCCAGCAGCTCCAGGCCGAACACTGAAGCTTTCTTT. The chain employs TRBV7-3 and TRBJ1-1, with D uncertain. The CDR3 spans 13 residues. The germline V gene has CDR1 SGHTA and CDR2 FQGTGA. Trimming removed 4 bases from V and 1 base from J, with 7 bases in between.

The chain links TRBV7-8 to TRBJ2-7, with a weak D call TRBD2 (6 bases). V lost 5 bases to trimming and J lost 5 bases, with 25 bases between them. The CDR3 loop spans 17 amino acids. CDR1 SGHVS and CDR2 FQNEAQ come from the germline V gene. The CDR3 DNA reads TGTGCCAGCAGCGCAACCCCCGCGGGACGGGTCCTAGACGAGCAGTACTTC. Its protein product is CASSATPAGRVLDEQYF.

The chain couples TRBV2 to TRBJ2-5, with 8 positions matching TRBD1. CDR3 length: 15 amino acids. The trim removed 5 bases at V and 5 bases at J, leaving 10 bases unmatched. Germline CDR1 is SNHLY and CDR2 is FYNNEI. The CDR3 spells CASSRDRGQGETQYF. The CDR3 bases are TGTGCCAGCAGTCGAGACAGGGGCCAAGGGGAGACCCAGTACTTC.